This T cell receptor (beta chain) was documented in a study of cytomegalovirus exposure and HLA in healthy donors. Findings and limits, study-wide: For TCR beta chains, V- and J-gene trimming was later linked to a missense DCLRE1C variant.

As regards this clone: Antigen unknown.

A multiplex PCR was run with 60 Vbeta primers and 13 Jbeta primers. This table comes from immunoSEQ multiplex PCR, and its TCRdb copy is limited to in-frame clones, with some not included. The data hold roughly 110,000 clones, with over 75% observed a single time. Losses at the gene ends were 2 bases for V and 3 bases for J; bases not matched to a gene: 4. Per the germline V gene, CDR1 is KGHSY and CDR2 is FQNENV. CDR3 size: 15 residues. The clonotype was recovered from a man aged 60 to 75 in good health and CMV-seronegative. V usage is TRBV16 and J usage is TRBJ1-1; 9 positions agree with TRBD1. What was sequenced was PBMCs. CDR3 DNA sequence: TGTGCCAGCAGCCAACGACAGGGGGACGACACTGAAGCTTTCTTT. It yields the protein CASSQRQGDDTEAFF.